The rows below give T cell receptor beta chains drawn from one sample of a study of control samples from healthy donors and cancer patients. Using immunoSEQ multiplex PCR, the repertoire was profiled, and TCRdb retains in-frame clones only, with some absent. This table has under 75,000 clones, roughly 85% appearing once. The sample was blood. The receptor set was obtained from a man in his forties or fifties in good health. The CDR3 runs from the conserved cysteine through the conserved F or W. Fields, in order: D gene, clone size, V gene, CDR3 length, J gene, CDR3 DNA, CDR3 protein. The D gene is left open where the match is weak. Size is omitted from some rows. Given values are once, few, many or a class for expanded clones.

TRBD1	-	TRBV7-7	15	TRBJ2-3	TGTGCTAGCAGCAGACTGACAGGGGGTGTAGATACGCAGTATTTT	CASSRLTGGVDTQYF
-	-	TRBV5-1	16	TRBJ2-3	TGCGCCAGCAGCTTGGGTGGGCTAGCCGGGTCCGATACGCAGTATTTT	CASSLGGLAGSDTQYF
-	-	TRBV6-1	16	TRBJ2-7	TGTGCCAGCAGTGAAGCCGAGTCGGGCAGTTTCTACGAGCAGTACTTC	CASSEAESGSFYEQYF
-	-	TRBV30	14	TRBJ2-2	TGTGCCTGGAGTGTTGGGGGGCTGGGCGGGGAGCTGTTTTTT	CAWSVGGLGGELFF
TRBD2	-	TRBV7-2	18	TRBJ2-1	TGTGCCAGCAGCTTAGTAGGGACTAGCGGGAGGGCCGACAATGAGCAGTTCTTC	CASSLVGTSGRADNEQFF
TRBD1	-	TRBV28	15	TRBJ1-5	TGTGCCAGCAGTTTATCGAGGACAGGTGGGGTGCCCCAGCATTTT	CASSLSRTGGVPQHF
-	-	TRBV30	13	TRBJ2-3	TGTGCCTGGAATCACAGGACCACAGATACGCAGTATTTT	CAWNHRTTDTQYF
TRBD1	-	TRBV24-1	16	TRBJ2-7	TGTGCCACCAGTGATGTTACCGGGACAGGTGTCTACGAGCAGTACTTC	CATSDVTGTGVYEQYF
TRBD1	-	TRBV6-5	14	TRBJ1-4	TGTGCCAGCAATCCCACAGGGGGAGATGAAAAACTGTTTTTT	CASNPTGGDEKLFF
TRBD1	-	TRBV5-6	17	TRBJ1-5	TGTGCCAGCAGTTTTTATTCGGACAGGGTGGGAAATCAGCCCCAGCATTTT	CASSFYSDRVGNQPQHF
-	-	TRBV25-1	15	TRBJ2-1	TGTGCCAGCAGTGAACCGGGACCCCCCCGCCCTGAGCAGTTCTTC	CASSEPGPPRPEQFF
-	-	TRBV9	13	TRBJ1-2	TGTGCCAGCAGCGTACAACAGAACTATGGCTACACCTTC	CASSVQQNYGYTF
-	-	TRBV7-3	13	TRBJ1-6	TGTGCCAGCAGCTTCGACTTCAATTCACCCCTCCACTTT	CASSFDFNSPLHF
TRBD1	-	TRBV3-1/TRBV3-2	12	TRBJ1-1	TGTGCCAGCTCCCGGGACAGGGAACGACCTTTCTTT	CASSRDRERPFF
-	-	TRBV28	15	TRBJ2-1	TGTGCCAGCGCCGTGGGGAGCGGAAGACGAAATGAGCAGTTCTTC	CASAVGSGRRNEQFF
-	-	TRBV30	12	TRBJ2-3	TGTGCCTGGAGTGTGGGGGGAGATACGCAGTATTTT	CAWSVGGDTQYF
-	-	TRBV12-5	18	TRBJ1-4	TGTGCTAGTGGTTTGCTAACCGGCCCAGGGGACGTGAGTGAAAAACTGTTTTTT	CASGLLTGPGDVSEKLFF
TRBD2	-	TRBV11-2	16	TRBJ2-1	TGTGCCAGCAGCCGAACGACTAGCAAGGCCTACAATGAGCAGTTCTTC	CASSRTTSKAYNEQFF
-	-	TRBV3-1/TRBV3-2	13	TRBJ2-3	TGTGCCAGCAGCCATTTAGACTCAGATACGCAGTATTTT	CASSHLDSDTQYF
TRBD1	-	TRBV20-1	11	TRBJ1-1	TGCAGTGGACAGGGATGGACTGAAGCTTTCTTT	CSGQGWTEAFF
-	once	TRBV19	13	TRBJ1-4	TGTGCCAGTAGTGGGTTGAAGTATGAAAAACTGTTTTTT	CASSGLKYEKLFF
TRBD1	-	TRBV30	15	TRBJ2-3	TGTGCCTGGAGTGACGGGACAGGGGCCACAGATACGCAGTATTTT	CAWSDGTGATDTQYF
-	once	TRBV23-1	13	TRBJ1-2	TGCGCCAGCACCCTTCCAGGTTACTATGGCTACACCTTC	CASTLPGYYGYTF
TRBD2	-	TRBV7-3	14	TRBJ2-7	TGTGCCAGCAGCTCGGGACTAGCGGCCTCCGAGCAGTACTTC	CASSSGLAASEQYF